The 4 T cell receptor beta chains reported below all come from one sample, sequenced in a study of early T cells in non-severe SARS-CoV-2 infection. Each CDR3 protein is one row after TCRdb ran MiXCR on the 5' RACE reads. Here the sample spans tens of thousands of distinct CDR3 sequences, roughly 9.5% being singletons. The sample consisted of whole blood. The receptors were gathered from an adult who was a healthcare worker with PCR-confirmed SARS-CoV-2 infection or an uninfected control (not recorded which).

In its sample, this clonotype was seen many times. The chain combines TRBV5-5 with TRBJ1-3, with D perhaps TRBD1 (5 bases). Trimming removed 5 bases from V and 0 bases from J, with 12 bases in between. Germline V CDR1 and CDR2: SGHKS, YYEKEE (reference sequence). This CDR3 contains 15 residues. CDR3 bases: TGTGCCAGCAGAGTGGGACGGCACTCTGGAAACACCATATATTTT. It yields the protein CASRVGRHSGNTIYF. The variable domain in full, with the rest retrieved from reference TRBV5-5 and TRBJ1-3, is DAGVTQSPTHLIKTRGQQVTLRCSPISGHKSVSWYQQVLGQGPQFIFQYYEKEERGRGNFPDRFSARQFPNYSSELNVNALLLGDSALYLCASRVGRHSGNTIYFGEGSWLTVV.

This clonotype was observed a handful of times. The chain has TRBV29-1 and TRBJ1-1, with a tentative D call TRBD1 (5 bases). Trimming shortened V by 7 bases and J by 4 bases, and 13 bases separated the two germline ends. CDR1 and CDR2 from the germline V gene are SQVTM and ANQGSEA. This CDR3 has 12 residues. CDR3 DNA: TGCAGCGGGGGGACGGACGGCACTGAAGCTTTCTTT. It yields the protein CSGGTDGTEAFF.

V gene TRBV12-3 or TRBV12-4 combines with J gene TRBJ1-2, with a possible D match to TRBD1 (5 bases). The V and J ends lost 0 bases and 3 bases respectively, with 8 bases between them. CDR3 length equals 14 residues. The CDR3 loop reads CASSLAWGYYGYTF. The CDR3, as DNA: TGTGCCAGCAGTTTAGCCTGGGGGTACTATGGCTACACCTTC.

This clonotype was detected many times. This chain uses TRBV5-1 with TRBJ1-6; possibly TRBD1 for D (5 bases). The length of the CDR3 is 15 residues. The germline V gene has CDR1 SGHRS and CDR2 YFSETQ. Trimming pared 1 base from V and 7 bases from J, leaving 12 bases between. The CDR3 protein is CASSLNGAGNSPLHF. CDR3 DNA sequence: TGCGCCAGCAGCTTGAATGGGGCCGGGAATTCACCCCTCCACTTT.